Listed here is a single T cell receptor beta chain. This entry is derived from a study of control samples from healthy donors and cancer patients. Produced via immunoSEQ multiplex PCR; TCRdb's table is partial and in-frame only. The sample includes about 83,000 clones, roughly nine tenths of them seen just once. After removal of 7 bases from V and 4 bases from J, the junction contained 6 bases not matched to a gene. The CDR3 has 13 amino acids. Germline-derived CDR1 and CDR2 are MNHEY and SVGAGI. This sequence was found in a man in his fifties or sixties in good health. Sequencing input: blood. V is TRBV6-5 and J is TRBJ1-2, with 7 bases matching TRBD1. The CDR3 region is CASTRGGLYGYTF. The DNA for the CDR3 is TGTGCCAGCACCCGAGGGGGCCTCTATGGCTACACCTTC.